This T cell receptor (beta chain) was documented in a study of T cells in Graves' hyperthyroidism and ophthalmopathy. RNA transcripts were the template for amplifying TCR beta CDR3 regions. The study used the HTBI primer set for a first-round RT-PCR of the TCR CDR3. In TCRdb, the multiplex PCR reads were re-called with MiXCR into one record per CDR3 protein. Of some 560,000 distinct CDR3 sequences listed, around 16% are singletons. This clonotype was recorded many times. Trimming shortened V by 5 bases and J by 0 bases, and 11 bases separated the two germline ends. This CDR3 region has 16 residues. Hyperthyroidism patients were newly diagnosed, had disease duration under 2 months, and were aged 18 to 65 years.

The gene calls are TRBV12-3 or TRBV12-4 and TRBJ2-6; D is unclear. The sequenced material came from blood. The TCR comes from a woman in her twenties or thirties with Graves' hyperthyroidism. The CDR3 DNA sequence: TGTGCCAGCAGTCGGACCGACGGCTCTGGGGCCAACGTCCTGACTTTC. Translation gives CASSRTDGSGANVLTF.